The 19 T cell receptor beta chains listed next were all sequenced from one sample in a study of blood T cells in healthy people across ages. Combining a sample-barcoded 5' primer with a J-beta primer mix, a second PCR ran for about 7 to 11 cycles. TCRdb independently ran MiXCR on the 5' RACE reads; one entry per CDR3 protein. The table shows a few hundred thousand distinct CDR3 sequences, with approximately 30% occurring only once. The sample comprised blood. All receptors come from a woman between 65 and 79 years old in good health.

The chain uses TRBV14 and TRBJ2-3, with D unclear. Germline CDR1 SGHDN, CDR2 FVKESK. The CDR3 covers 12 residues. Trimming shortened V by 4 bases and J by 5 bases, and 7 bases separated the two germline ends. The CDR3 sequence is CASSRKRDTQYF. As DNA, the CDR3 is TGTGCCAGCAGCCGCAAGCGAGATACGCAGTATTTT.

This clonotype has only a few counts. The chain joins TRBV6-1 to TRBJ2-1, with TRBD2 identical over 8 bases. Germline CDR1 and CDR2: MNHNS and SASEGT. This CDR3 contains 16 residues. With 5 bases clipped from V and 7 bases from J, the junction kept 13 bases outside the gene matches. The CDR3 is CASSLRGAGDGNEQFF. The CDR3 DNA follows: TGTGCCAGCAGTCTAAGGGGAGCGGGGGACGGTAATGAGCAGTTCTTC.

The chain combines TRBV5-1 with TRBJ2-5, with 11 bases aligning to TRBD2. V gave up 2 bases and J gave up 5 bases; unmatched junction bases: 5. The CDR3 covers 15 residues. CDR1 and CDR2 (germline): SGHRS, YFSETQ. The CDR3 is CASSFKLAGVETQYF. For the CDR3, the DNA is TGCGCCAGCAGCTTTAAACTAGCGGGGGTGGAGACCCAGTACTTC.

The V gene is TRBV20-1, the J gene TRBJ2-3; TRBD1 agrees at 7 bases. The CDR3 has 18 residues. Per the germline V gene, CDR1 is DFQATT and CDR2 is SNEGSKA (reference sequence). V lost 2 bases, J lost 4 bases, and 18 bases stayed unmatched. DNA of the CDR3: TGCAGTGCTAGACGGACAGGAAAAAGGTCATTGAGTCCAGATACGCAGTATTTT. Amino acids: CSARRTGKRSLSPDTQYF.

This chain connects TRBV11-2 to TRBJ2-3, with D possibly called TRBD1 or TRBD2 (5 bases each). Per germline, CDR1 SGHAT and CDR2 FQNNGV. The CDR3 extends over 17 amino acids. The germline V and J ends were trimmed by 1 base and 0 bases, with 14 bases remaining between them. The chain's CDR3 is CASSLVGTPRSTDTQYF. Here the CDR3 DNA reads TGTGCCAGCAGCTTAGTCGGGACGCCGAGAAGCACAGATACGCAGTATTTT.

This clonotype was picked up a small number of times. The J gene is TRBJ2-3, the V gene TRBV12-3 or TRBV12-4; D is perhaps TRBD2 (6 bases). V gave up 6 bases and J gave up 2 bases, with 18 bases separating them. The CDR3 contains 16 residues. CDR3 DNA sequence: TGTGCCAGCAGCTGGGGTAGGCGGGGTCTCACAGATACGCAGTATTTT. Its protein is CASSWGRRGLTDTQYF.

This rearrangement joins TRBV6-6 to TRBJ2-3; D ambiguous. Germline CDR1 and CDR2: MNHNY and SVGAGI (reference sequence). This CDR3 contains 12 residues. With 6 bases removed from V and 8 bases from J, the gap between germline ends came to 12 bases. The CDR3 sequence: CASSPQVATQYF. The CDR3, as DNA: TGTGCCAGCAGCCCCCAAGTCGCTACGCAGTATTTT.

The CDR3 loop is CASSPDRLAGGTDTQYF. The DNA of the CDR3 is TGTGCCAGCAGCCCCGACCGACTAGCGGGGGGCACAGATACGCAGTATTTT. The J gene is TRBJ2-3, the V gene TRBV7-2; 12 bases match TRBD2. The length of the CDR3 is 17 residues. Trimming at V came to 5 bases and at J to 1 base, leaving 7 bases not matched to a gene. Germline assignment: CDR1 SGHTA and CDR2 FQGNSA. Complete variable domain (other parts from reference TRBV7-2 and TRBJ2-3): GAGVSQSPSNKVTEKGKDVELRCDPISGHTALYWYRQSLGQGLEFLIYFQGNSAPDKSGLPSDRFSAERTGGSVSTLTIQRTQQEDSAVYLCASSPDRLAGGTDTQYFGPGTRLTVL.

The V and J genes are TRBV20-1 and TRBJ2-1, with 14 bases fitting TRBD2. J gave up 1 base and V 7 bases, and 6 bases lay outside the gene matches. Germline V gives CDR1 DFQATT, CDR2 SNEGSKA (reference sequence). The CDR3 contains 16 residues. The chain's CDR3 is CSVGLAGGRSYNEQFF. The CDR3, as DNA: TGCAGTGTCGGACTAGCGGGGGGACGATCCTACAATGAGCAGTTCTTC.

The chain uses TRBV7-2 and TRBJ2-2, with 7 positions matching TRBD2. J was trimmed by 7 bases and V by 10 bases; bases with no gene match: 9. Germline V gene data show CDR1 as SGHTA and CDR2 as FQGNSA. The CDR3 loop spans 13 amino acids. The CDR3 is CATRFGGGGELFF. DNA of the CDR3: TGTGCCACCCGTTTTGGGGGGGGCGGGGAGCTGTTTTTT.

This clonotype came up a few times. The rearrangement uses TRBV5-1 and TRBJ2-3; 13 bases line up with TRBD2. V gave up 4 bases and J gave up 5 bases; unmatched junction bases: 7. The CDR3 sequence is 16 residues long. The germline gives CDR1 SGHRS, CDR2 YFSETQ. The CDR3 reads CASSPGLAGVEDTQYF. The CDR3 DNA reads TGCGCCAGCAGCCCCGGACTAGCGGGAGTTGAAGATACGCAGTATTTT. Complete variable domain (other parts from reference TRBV5-1 and TRBJ2-3): KAGVTQTPRYLIKTRGQQVTLSCSPISGHRSVSWYQQTPGQGLQFLFEYFSETQRNKGNFPGRFSGRQFSNSRSEMNVSTLELGDSALYLCASSPGLAGVEDTQYFGPGTRLTVL.

The CDR3 bases are TGCGCCAGCAGCCAAGGGAATCGGGCCCTTTACGAGCAGTACTTC. Its protein is CASSQGNRALYEQYF. The V and J genes are TRBV4-3 and TRBJ2-7; D unresolved. Germline V CDR1 and CDR2: LGHNA, YSLEER. V lost 1 base and J 4 bases, leaving 14 bases between the germline ends. The CDR3 is made up of 15 amino acids.

In regard to this clonotype: At one of its ends the junction is not consistent with the germline gene, which may arise from a read error. The chain couples TRBV9 to TRBJ2-7, with D possibly TRBD2 on 5 matching bases. There are 12 residues in the CDR3. Germline values: CDR1 SGDLS, CDR2 YYNGEE. The DNA for the CDR3 is TGTGCTAGCAGCGTAGGAGGCAGCGAGCAGTACTTC. Its protein product is CASSVGGSEQYF.

CDR3 loop: CSVAGWDSRLYSYEQYF. Here the CDR3 DNA reads TGCAGCGTTGCCGGATGGGACAGCCGCTTATACTCCTACGAGCAGTACTTC. The rearrangement uses TRBV29-1 and TRBJ2-1, with 7 bases that match TRBD1. The end of the DNA fits TRBJ2-7 better, so the J call may be wrong. The germline CDR1 and CDR2 sequences are SQVTM and ANQGSEA. The CDR3 consists of 17 residues.

V gene TRBV30 combines with J gene TRBJ2-3; TRBD1 is a possible D gene (5 bases). This CDR3 region has 15 residues. Germline V lookup: CDR1 GTSNPN, CDR2 SVGIG (reference sequence). V gave up 4 bases and J gave up 1 base, with 15 bases separating them. The CDR3 reads CAWNRRLLGTDTQYF. CDR3 bases: TGTGCCTGGAACAGGCGGCTATTGGGCACAGATACGCAGTATTTT.

This clonotype was observed a few times. The V gene is TRBV12-3 or TRBV12-4, the J gene TRBJ1-2, with unresolved D. Trimming stripped 2 bases from V and 4 bases from J, with 8 bases between. The CDR3 has 13 amino acids. The DNA of the CDR3 is TGTGCCAGCAGTTTAACGTATTCCTATGGCTACACCTTC. Translation gives CASSLTYSYGYTF.

V gene TRBV12-3 or TRBV12-4 combines with J gene TRBJ1-6, with 7 bases matching TRBD1. This CDR3 has 14 amino acids. Unmatched junction bases numbered 7, after V lost 4 bases and J lost 10 bases. CDR3 nucleotides: TGTGCCAGCAGTTCCAGACAGGGCACATCACCCCTCCACTTT. It encodes CASSSRQGTSPLHF.

This clonotype was observed a handful of times. The genes are TRBV6-6 and TRBJ1-2; a possible D gene is TRBD1 (5 bases). The CDR3 length is 14 residues. The germline V gene has CDR1 MNHNY and CDR2 SVGAGI (reference sequence). The ends were cut back, 2 bases at V and 3 bases at J, with 10 bases in the middle. In nucleotides, the CDR3 is TGTGCCAGCAGTTACAGACAGCCGGACTATGGCTACACCTTC. Translating gives CASSYRQPDYGYTF.

This clonotype is a singleton in its sample. The chain uses TRBV15 and TRBJ2-5; 7 bases map to TRBD2. Germline V gene sequence: CDR1 LNHNV, CDR2 YYDKDF (reference sequence). The CDR3 covers 16 residues. After removal of 3 bases from V and 1 base from J, the junction contained 8 bases not matched to a gene. The CDR3 region has the DNA TGTGCCACCAGCAGCGAGCGGGCTAGCGGCCAAGAGACCCAGTACTTC. It specifies CATSSERASGQETQYF.